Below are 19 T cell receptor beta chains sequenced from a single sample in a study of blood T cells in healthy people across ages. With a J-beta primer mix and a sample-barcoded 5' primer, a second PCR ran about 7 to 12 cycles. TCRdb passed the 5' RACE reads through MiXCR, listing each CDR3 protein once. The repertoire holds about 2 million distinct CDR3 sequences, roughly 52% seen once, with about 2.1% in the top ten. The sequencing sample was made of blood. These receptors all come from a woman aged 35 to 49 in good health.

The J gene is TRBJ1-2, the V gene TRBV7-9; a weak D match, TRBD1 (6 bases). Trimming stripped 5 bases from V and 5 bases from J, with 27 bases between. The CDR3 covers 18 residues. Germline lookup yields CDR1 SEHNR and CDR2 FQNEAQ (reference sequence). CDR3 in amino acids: CASSRAIDEKGERYGYTF. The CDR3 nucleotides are TGTGCCAGCAGCCGTGCGATAGATGAGAAGGGGGAGAGGTATGGCTACACCTTC.

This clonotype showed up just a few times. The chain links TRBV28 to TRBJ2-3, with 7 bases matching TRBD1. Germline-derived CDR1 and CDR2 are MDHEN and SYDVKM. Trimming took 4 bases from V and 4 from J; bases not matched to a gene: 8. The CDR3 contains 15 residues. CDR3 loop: CASSSHRQGPDTQYF. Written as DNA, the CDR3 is TGTGCCAGCAGTTCCCATCGACAGGGTCCAGATACGCAGTATTTT.

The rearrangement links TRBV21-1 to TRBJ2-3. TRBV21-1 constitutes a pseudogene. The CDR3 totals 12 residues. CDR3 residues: CASRGSVDTQYF. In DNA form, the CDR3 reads TGTGCCAGCAGAGGGTCTGTAGATACGCAGTATTTT.

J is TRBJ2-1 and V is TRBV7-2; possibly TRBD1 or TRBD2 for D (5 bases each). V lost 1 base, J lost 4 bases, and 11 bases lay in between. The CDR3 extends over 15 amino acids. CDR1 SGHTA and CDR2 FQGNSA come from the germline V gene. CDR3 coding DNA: TGTGCCAGCAGCTTAGAGGTTGGGGGATACAATGAGCAGTTCTTC. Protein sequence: CASSLEVGGYNEQFF.

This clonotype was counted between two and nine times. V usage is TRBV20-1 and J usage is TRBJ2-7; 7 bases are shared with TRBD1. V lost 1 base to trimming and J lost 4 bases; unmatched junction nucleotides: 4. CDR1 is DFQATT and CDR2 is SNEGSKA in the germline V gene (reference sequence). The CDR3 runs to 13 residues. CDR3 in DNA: TGCAGTGCTAGAGGACCGACAGGGTACGAGCAGTACTTC. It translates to CSARGPTGYEQYF.

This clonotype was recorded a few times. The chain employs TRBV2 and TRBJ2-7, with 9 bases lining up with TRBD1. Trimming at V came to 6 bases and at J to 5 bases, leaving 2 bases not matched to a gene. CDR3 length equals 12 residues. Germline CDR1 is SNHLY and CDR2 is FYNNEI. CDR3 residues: CASRGDRDEQYF. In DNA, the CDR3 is TGTGCCAGCAGGGGGGACAGGGACGAGCAGTACTTC.

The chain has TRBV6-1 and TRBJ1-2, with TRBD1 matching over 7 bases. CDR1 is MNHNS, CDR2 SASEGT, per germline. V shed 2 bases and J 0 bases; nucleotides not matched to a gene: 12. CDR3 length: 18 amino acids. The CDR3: CASSEFGGGQTANYGYTF. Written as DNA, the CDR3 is TGTGCCAGCAGTGAATTCGGAGGGGGCCAGACCGCTAACTATGGCTACACCTTC.

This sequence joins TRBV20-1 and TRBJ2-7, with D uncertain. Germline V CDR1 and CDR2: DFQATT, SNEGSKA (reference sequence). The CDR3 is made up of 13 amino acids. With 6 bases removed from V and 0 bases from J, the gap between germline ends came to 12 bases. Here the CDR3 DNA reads TGCAGTGCCAACGCAGAGTACTCCTACGAGCAGTACTTC. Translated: CSANAEYSYEQYF.

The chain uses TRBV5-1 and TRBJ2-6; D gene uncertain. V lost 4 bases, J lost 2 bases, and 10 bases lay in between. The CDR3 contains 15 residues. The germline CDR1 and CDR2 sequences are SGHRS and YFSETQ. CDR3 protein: CASSMSGPGANVLTF. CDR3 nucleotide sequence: TGCGCCAGCAGCATGTCGGGTCCTGGGGCCAACGTCCTGACTTTC.

The DNA of the CDR3 is TGTGCCAGCAGTTTTGACTCGGAAGCCCTCCACTTT. This codes for CASSFDSEALHF. The chain links TRBV27 to TRBJ1-6; D call uncertain. Trimming took 3 bases from V and 14 from J, leaving 11 bases between them. Germline V gives CDR1 MNHEY, CDR2 SMNVEV (reference sequence). The CDR3 has 12 residues.

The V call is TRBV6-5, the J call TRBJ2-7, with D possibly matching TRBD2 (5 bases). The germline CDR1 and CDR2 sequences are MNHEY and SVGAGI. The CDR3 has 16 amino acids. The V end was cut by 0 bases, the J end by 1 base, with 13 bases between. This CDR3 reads CASSYSYSGKSYEQYF. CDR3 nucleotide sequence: TGTGCCAGCAGTTACTCGTATTCCGGGAAGTCCTACGAGCAGTACTTC.

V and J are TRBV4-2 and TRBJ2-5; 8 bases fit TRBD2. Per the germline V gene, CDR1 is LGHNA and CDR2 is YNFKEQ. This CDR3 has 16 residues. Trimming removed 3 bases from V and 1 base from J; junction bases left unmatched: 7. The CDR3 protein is CASSHLLAATQETQYF. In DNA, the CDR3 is TGTGCCAGCAGCCACCTACTAGCGGCTACCCAAGAGACCCAGTACTTC.

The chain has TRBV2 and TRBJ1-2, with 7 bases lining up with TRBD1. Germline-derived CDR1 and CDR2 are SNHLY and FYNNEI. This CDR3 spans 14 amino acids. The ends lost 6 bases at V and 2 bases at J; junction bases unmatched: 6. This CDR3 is CASRTDRVNYGYTF. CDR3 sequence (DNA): TGTGCCAGCAGGACCGACAGGGTAAACTATGGCTACACCTTC.

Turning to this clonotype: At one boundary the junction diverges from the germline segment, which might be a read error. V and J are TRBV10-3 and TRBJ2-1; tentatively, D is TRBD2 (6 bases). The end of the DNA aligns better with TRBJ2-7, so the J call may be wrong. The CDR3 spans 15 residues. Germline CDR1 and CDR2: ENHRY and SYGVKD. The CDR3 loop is CALRAEGSSYNEQYF. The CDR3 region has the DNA TGTGCCCTCAGGGCGGAGGGGAGCTCCTACAATGAGCAGTACTTC.

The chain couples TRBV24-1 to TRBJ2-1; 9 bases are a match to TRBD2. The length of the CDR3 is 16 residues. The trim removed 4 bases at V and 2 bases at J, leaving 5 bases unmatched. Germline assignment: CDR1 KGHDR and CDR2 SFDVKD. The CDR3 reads CATSDSSGDTYNEQFF. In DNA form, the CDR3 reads TGTGCCACCAGTGACTCTAGCGGGGATACCTACAATGAGCAGTTCTTC.

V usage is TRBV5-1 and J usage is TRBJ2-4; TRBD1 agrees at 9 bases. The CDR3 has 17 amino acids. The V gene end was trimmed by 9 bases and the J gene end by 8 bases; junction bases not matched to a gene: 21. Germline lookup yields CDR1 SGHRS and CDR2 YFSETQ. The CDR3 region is CAMQSRRDRVLVDIQYF. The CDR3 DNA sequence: TGCGCCATGCAGAGCCGACGGGACAGGGTATTGGTGGACATTCAGTACTTC.

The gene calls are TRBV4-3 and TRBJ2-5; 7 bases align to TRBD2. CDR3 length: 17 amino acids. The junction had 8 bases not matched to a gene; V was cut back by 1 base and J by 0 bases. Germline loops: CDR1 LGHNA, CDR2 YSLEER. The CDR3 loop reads CASSQGGSGPYQETQYF. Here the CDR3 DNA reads TGCGCCAGCAGCCAAGGGGGTAGCGGGCCGTACCAAGAGACCCAGTACTTC.

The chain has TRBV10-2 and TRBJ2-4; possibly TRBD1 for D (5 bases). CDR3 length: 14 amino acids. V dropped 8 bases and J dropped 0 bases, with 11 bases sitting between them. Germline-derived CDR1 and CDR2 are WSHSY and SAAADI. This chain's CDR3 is CASGAALAKNIQYF. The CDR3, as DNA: TGCGCCAGCGGGGCGGCCCTAGCCAAAAACATTCAGTACTTC.

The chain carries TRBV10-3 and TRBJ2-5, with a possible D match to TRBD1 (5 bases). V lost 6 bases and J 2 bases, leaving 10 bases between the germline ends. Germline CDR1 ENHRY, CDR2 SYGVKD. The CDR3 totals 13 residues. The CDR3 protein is CAIRGPLQETQYF. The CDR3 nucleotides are TGTGCCATCAGGGGGCCGCTTCAAGAGACCCAGTACTTC.